Listed below are T cell receptor beta chains from one sample, sequenced in a study of regulatory T cells in long-lasting Graves disease. One entry per CDR3 protein, called by TCRdb with MiXCR from the multiplex PCR reads. This sample has under 500,000 distinct CDR3 sequences, with about a sixth found just once. These data were also filed under a second study, of T cells in Graves' hyperthyroidism and ophthalmopathy.

The sample in question was peripheral blood mononuclear cells (PBMCs), obtained at new diagnosis, from a patient treated with antithyroid drugs. The source of these receptors is a woman aged 30 to 39 with Graves disease. CDR3s include the opening cysteine and the closing phenylalanine or tryptophan. The D gene is left open where the match is weak. Clone size is shown for a subset of rows, as once, few, many or a class of expanded clone.

TRBJ2-5 | many | TRBD2 | TRBV11-2 | TGTGCCAGCAGACGGGGGACTAGCGGGAGGAGGGGGCAAGAGACCCAGTACTTC | CASRRGTSGRRGQETQYF
TRBJ1-4 | many | . | TRBV12-3/TRBV12-4 | TGTGCCAGCAGACAGACCCTAGGATTTACAACTAATGAAAAACTGTTTTTT | CASRQTLGFTTNEKLFF
TRBJ1-1 | few | . | TRBV7-2 | TGTGCCAGCAGCTTATATTCAGGGGTCTTGACTGAAGCTTTCTTT | CASSLYSGVLTEAFF
TRBJ2-2 | few | . | TRBV30 | TGTGCCTGGAGTGTAGCGACTAATGACGGGGAGCTGTTTTTT | CAWSVATNDGELFF
TRBJ1-1 | few | . | TRBV6-1 | TGTGCCAGCACTACTCTCCAGCGGTCGGGGACTGAAGCTTTCTTT | CASTTLQRSGTEAFF
TRBJ2-6 | . | TRBD2 | TRBV4-1 | TGCGCCAGCAGCCAACCCGGGGGGGGGGCCAACGTCCTGACTTTC | CASSQPGGGANVLTF
TRBJ1-5 | many | . | TRBV27 | TGTGCCAGCAGTAAAAACTCACGTCAGCCCCAGCATTTT | CASSKNSRQPQHF
TRBJ2-7 | many | . | TRBV7-2 | TGTGCCAGCAGCCCGCCGGGGAGCTTGCGGTACGAGCAGTACTTC | CASSPPGSLRYEQYF
TRBJ2-7 | . | . | TRBV5-1 | TGCGCCAGCAGCTTGATCGAGACAGGTGCCTACGAGCAGTACTTC | CASSLIETGAYEQYF
TRBJ2-5 | many | TRBD2 | TRBV7-3 | TGTGCCAGCAGCTCTACCGGGACTAGCTTCGAGACCCAGTACTTC | CASSSTGTSFETQYF
TRBJ2-7 | . | TRBD2 | TRBV30 | TGTGCCTGGAGTCCTAGCGGGAAATACGAGCAGTACTTC | CAWSPSGKYEQYF
TRBJ2-3 | . | TRBD2 | TRBV3-1 | TGTGCCAGCAGCCAACAACTAGCGGGAGGACGAGATACGCAGTATTTT | CASSQQLAGGRDTQYF
TRBJ2-7 | many | . | TRBV11-3 | TGTGCCAGCAGCTTACAGGGGCCAACCTACGAGCAGTACTTC | CASSLQGPTYEQYF
TRBJ2-2 | . | TRBD1 | TRBV4-1 | TGCGCCAGCAGCCAAGGAGTGAGACAGGGGGCGGCCGGGGAGCTGTTTTTT | CASSQGVRQGAAGELFF
TRBJ2-7 | once | . | TRBV29-1 | TGCAGCGTTGAAGATGCCTCCCGGAGCTCCTACGAGCAGTACTTC | CSVEDASRSSYEQYF
TRBJ1-2 | . | . | TRBV19 | TGTGCCAGTAGTGACCGGGACATTTTTGGCTACACCTTC | CASSDRDIFGYTF
TRBJ2-2 | . | . | TRBV28 | TGTGCCAGCAGCTCGCTCCGGGGCATCAACGGGGAGCTGTTTTTT | CASSSLRGINGELFF
TRBJ2-2 | many | . | TRBV10-3 | TGTGCCATCAGTGGTACACAGACGAACACCGGGGAGCTGTTTTTT | CAISGTQTNTGELFF
TRBJ2-3 | many | TRBD2 | TRBV5-1 | TGCGCCAGCAGACAATTGGGACTAATCATGGATACGCAGTATTTT | CASRQLGLIMDTQYF
TRBJ1-6 | . | . | TRBV20-1 | TGCAGTGCTAGAGATGACAGGAGCTATAATTCACCCCTCCACTTT | CSARDDRSYNSPLHF
TRBJ1-4 | . | TRBD1 | TRBV7-9 | TGTGCCAGCAGCGCCCCGGGACAGGGGAGCCCGCATGAAAAACTGTTTTTT | CASSAPGQGSPHEKLFF
TRBJ1-3 | few | . | TRBV18 | TGTGCCAGCTCACCTTCTGGTATTACCGCCTCTGGAGACACCATATATTTT | CASSPSGITASGDTIYF
TRBJ2-1 | . | . | TRBV9 | TGTGCCAGCAGCGTAGCGAGGGAGTACAATGAGCAGTTCTTC | CASSVAREYNEQFF
TRBJ2-7 | many | TRBD2 | TRBV7-2 | TGTGCCACAAAGTCTAGCGGGGGCTCCTACGAGCAGTACTTC | CATKSSGGSYEQYF
TRBJ2-3 | . | TRBD2 | TRBV5-1 | TGCGCCAGCAGCTTTTCTAGCGGGAGGCCAGATACGCAGTATTTT | CASSFSSGRPDTQYF
TRBJ1-2 | . | . | TRBV27 | TGTGCCAGCAGTACAGGGACACGCTATGGCTACACCTTC | CASSTGTRYGYTF
TRBJ2-1 | many | TRBD2 | TRBV2 | TGTGCCAGCAGTGAAGGGACTAGCGAATCCAATGAGCAGTTCTTC | CASSEGTSESNEQFF
TRBJ1-1 | many | . | TRBV5-1 | TGTGCCAGCAGTTCGAGGACAGCGAACACTGAAGCTTTCTTT | CASSSRTANTEAFF
TRBJ1-1 | . | . | TRBV25-1 | TGTGCCAGCAGCCCAATAGGTGGGGGCACGAACACTGAAGCTTTCTTT | CASSPIGGGTNTEAFF
TRBJ2-1 | many | . | TRBV28 | TGTGCCAGCAGCTCCCCTCGCGGGGGCTTTGATGAGCAGTTCTTC | CASSSPRGGFDEQFF
TRBJ1-1 | many | TRBD1 | TRBV29-1 | TGCAGCTGTGTAACCGGGACAGGGGGGACTGAAGCTTTCTTT | CSCVTGTGGTEAFF
TRBJ2-1 | many | . | TRBV27 | TGTGCCAGCAGTACACAAATTGGCGTTCTCTCCTACAATGAGCAGTTCTTC | CASSTQIGVLSYNEQFF
TRBJ2-1 | many | . | TRBV2 | TGTGCCAGCAGTACAGACTTCAGCTCCTACAATGAGCAGTTCTTC | CASSTDFSSYNEQFF
TRBJ2-2 | few | TRBD1 | TRBV28 | TGTGCCAGCAGTTTATGGGACAGGGGGACCGGGGAGCTGTTTTTT | CASSLWDRGTGELFF
TRBJ1-2 | . | . | TRBV9 | TGTGCCAGCAGCGTAGAGGAAGGGGAAGGCTACACCTTC | CASSVEEGEGYTF
TRBJ2-5 | few | TRBD2 | TRBV12-3/TRBV12-4 | TGTGCCAGCAGTTTCTCCGGGAGGTACCAAGAGACCCAGTACTTC | CASSFSGRYQETQYF
TRBJ1-5 | . | TRBD1 | TRBV4-1 | TGCGCCAGCAGCCAGGGGAACAGGGGCTTGCAGCCCCAGCATTTT | CASSQGNRGLQPQHF
TRBJ2-5 | few | . | TRBV5-8 | TGTGCCAGCAGCCTCCTTGGGGGAGTGGTAGGGACCCAGTACTTC | CASSLLGGVVGTQYF
TRBJ2-7 | many | . | TRBV7-3 | TGTGCCAGCAGCGTCCAATCCTACGAGCAGTACTTC | CASSVQSYEQYF
TRBJ1-1 | once | . | TRBV20-1 | TGCAGTGCTAGAATCTGGGCCTCGGTGGGAGCTTTCTTT | CSARIWASVGAFF
TRBJ2-1 | many | . | TRBV30 | TGTGCCTGGAGTGGGGGCTTGGACCTAGCACAGTTCTTC | CAWSGGLDLAQFF
TRBJ1-1 | many | . | TRBV12-3/TRBV12-4 | TGTGCCAGCACAGGGGAGAACACTGAAGCTTTCTTT | CASTGENTEAFF